This record concerns one TCR beta chain sequence. Its specificity is unknown. The germline V gene has CDR1 SGHNT and CDR2 YENEEA. The CDR3 sequence is 16 residues long. Trimming at V came to 1 base and at J to 4 bases, leaving 4 bases not matched to a gene. This sample was included in a study of human T cells and chemical hapten exposure. Looking at the study overall: Small pooled library volume differences mainly caused per-sample TCR yield variation.

TCRdb re-called the 5' RACE reads through MiXCR, storing one row per CDR3 protein. This sample has about 80,000 distinct CDR3 sequences, with roughly 7.7% found just once. Study-level results: The number of TCRs above 1 in 1000 frequency did not change after DPC sensitization.

Unfractionated whole blood yielded total RNA. The chain employs TRBV11-3 and TRBJ1-1; 12 positions agree with TRBD1. This clonotype was obtained from a male donor in good health. CDR3 sequence reads: CASSLGGTGGFTEAFF. The CDR3 region has the DNA TGTGCCAGCAGCTTAGGAGGGACAGGGGGCTTCACTGAAGCTTTCTTT.